These 29 T cell receptor beta chains share one sample of origin, sequenced in a study of cytomegalovirus exposure and HLA in healthy donors (dated by TCRdb to the late 2010s). The library was made by the immunoSEQ multiplex PCR assay. Not all clones reach the TCRdb copy of this immuneACCESS table, which keeps in-frame sequences only. Checked studies attribute under half of the gap to unresolved V genes and leave the rest unexplained. The sample yields more than 200,000 clones; about 90% were counted once. Jointly, the top ten make up around 11% of the sample. The sequencing sample was made of PBMCs. The receptors were sampled from a man aged 18-30 years in good health and CMV-seropositive.

This chain connects TRBV28 to TRBJ1-4; 8 bases agree with TRBD1. Germline assignment: CDR1 MDHEN and CDR2 SYDVKM. V lost 7 bases, J lost 8 bases, and 15 bases stayed unmatched. This CDR3 region has 16 residues. CDR3 in DNA: TGTGCCAGCAACTTGGCGACAGGGGCGGTTGGGGAAAAACTGTTTTTT. It is translated as CASNLATGAVGEKLFF.

The chain uses TRBV18 and TRBJ1-5; 7 bases fit TRBD1. Germline V gene data show CDR1 as KGHSH and CDR2 as LQKENI. With V trimmed by 4 bases and J by 7 bases, 4 bases remained unmatched. CDR3 length: 13 residues. Written as DNA, the CDR3 is TGTGCCAGCTCACTAACAGGGGACCAGCCCCAGCATTTT. Encoded protein: CASSLTGDQPQHF.

The CDR3 loop reads CASSLDRGTDTGNTIYF. In nucleotides, the CDR3 is TGCGCCAGCAGCCTCGACCGCGGGACAGATACTGGAAACACCATATATTTT. This chain uses TRBV5-1 with TRBJ1-3; TRBD1 matches 7 bases. The CDR3 has 17 amino acids. V was pared by 4 bases and J by 2 bases, with 12 bases of the junction left unmatched. In germline, CDR1 is SGHRS, CDR2 YFSETQ.

The gene calls are TRBV5-6 and TRBJ2-2; D might be TRBD1 or TRBD2, each matching 5 bases. Germline CDR1 SGHDT, CDR2 YYEEEE. Trimming removed 4 bases at V and 3 bases at J, with 13 bases between. The CDR3 has 15 residues. The CDR3 bases are TGTGCCAGCAGCCCAGGGACCTTGGACACCGGGGAGCTGTTTTTT. This encodes CASSPGTLDTGELFF.

The V call is TRBV6-6, the J call TRBJ2-1; tentatively, D is TRBD2 (5 bases). Trimming shortened V by 6 bases and J by 6 bases, and 6 bases separated the two germline ends. Germline V gene sequence: CDR1 MNHNY, CDR2 SVGAGI (reference sequence). This CDR3 contains 11 residues. Here the CDR3 DNA reads TGTGCCAGCAGAGGGAGCAATGAGCAGTTCTTC. Amino acid sequence: CASRGSNEQFF.

The V call is TRBV6-5, the J call TRBJ1-1; a possible D gene is TRBD1 (5 bases). The CDR3 has 14 residues. The V gene's germline CDR1 is MNHEY and CDR2 SVGAGI. Deletions cut 5 bases from V and 4 bases from J, with 14 bases between. The CDR3 DNA follows: TGTGCCAGCAGTACTTCAGGGCTGGCCACTGAAGCTTTCTTT. Translating it yields CASSTSGLATEAFF.

This chain connects TRBV29-1 to TRBJ1-1; D gene ambiguous. CDR1 is SQVTM and CDR2 is ANQGSEA in the germline V gene. This CDR3 spans 13 amino acids. Trimming cost V 5 bases and J 2 bases, with 12 bases left between them. The CDR3: CSVTKTYNTEAFF. DNA for the CDR3: TGCAGCGTTACTAAGACATATAACACTGAAGCTTTCTTT.

The rearrangement joins TRBV5-1 to TRBJ1-1, with 7 nucleotides matching TRBD1. The CDR3 has 15 residues. Germline lookup yields CDR1 SGHRS and CDR2 YFSETQ. Trimming removed 2 bases from V and 3 bases from J; junction bases left unmatched: 7. The CDR3 is CASSFTGAGDTEAFF. The CDR3 coding sequence is TGCGCCAGCAGCTTCACAGGGGCGGGAGACACTGAAGCTTTCTTT.

The gene calls are TRBV10-3 and TRBJ2-7; 11 bases fit TRBD2. The germline gives CDR1 ENHRY, CDR2 SYGVKD. The CDR3 loop spans 17 amino acids. J was trimmed by 2 bases and V by 0 bases; bases with no gene match: 6. The CDR3 DNA reads TGTGCCATCAGTGAGTCCACGAGGACTAGCGGGCCCTACGAGCAGTACTTC. Protein: CAISESTRTSGPYEQYF.

The genes are TRBV5-1 and TRBJ2-7, with 7 bases identical to TRBD2. The CDR3 has 14 amino acids. The germline V gene has CDR1 SGHRS and CDR2 YFSETQ. J gave up 2 bases and V 4 bases, and 6 bases lay outside the gene matches. The DNA for the CDR3 is TGCGCCAGCAGCACGGGGACTACCGCCTACGAGCAGTACTTC. Protein sequence: CASSTGTTAYEQYF.

The V and J genes are TRBV6-1 and TRBJ2-1; 7 bases line up with TRBD1. V shed 6 bases and J 3 bases; nucleotides not matched to a gene: 5. CDR1 and CDR2 (germline): MNHNS, SASEGT. The CDR3 has 14 residues. This CDR3 is CASRDRDSYNEQFF. The CDR3, as DNA: TGTGCCAGCAGAGACCGGGACAGCTACAATGAGCAGTTCTTC.

The J gene is TRBJ2-5, the V gene TRBV4-2, with 10 nucleotides matching TRBD2. The junction had 4 bases not matched to a gene; V was cut back by 3 bases and J by 3 bases. The length of the CDR3 is 15 residues. Looked up from germline, CDR1 is LGHNA and CDR2 is YNFKEQ. The CDR3 reads CASSQAGTSEETQYF. The DNA for the CDR3 is TGTGCCAGCAGCCAGGCCGGGACTAGCGAAGAGACCCAGTACTTC.

The rearrangement links TRBV9 to TRBJ2-7; D is perhaps TRBD1 or TRBD2 (7 bases each). This CDR3 has 15 residues. Trimming removed 4 bases from V and 2 bases from J, with 16 bases in between. Germline-derived CDR1 and CDR2 are SGDLS and YYNGEE. The CDR3 DNA reads as TGTGCCAGCAGCCCTCAGGGGGGGGCGACCTACGAGCAGTACTTC. Its protein product is CASSPQGGATYEQYF.

The chain carries TRBV5-1 and TRBJ2-7; TRBD2 aligns across 8 bases. CDR3 length: 14 amino acids. Germline V gene data show CDR1 as SGHRS and CDR2 as YFSETQ. Losses at the gene ends were 2 bases for V and 7 bases for J; bases not matched to a gene: 8. The DNA for the CDR3 is TGCGCCAGCAGCTTAGCGGGAGAGGGTTGGGAGCAGTACTTC. Its protein product is CASSLAGEGWEQYF.

V gene TRBV7-9 combines with J gene TRBJ2-7; possible D gene TRBD1, 6 bases. The germline gives CDR1 SEHNR, CDR2 FQNEAQ (reference sequence). V was shortened by 5 bases and J by 2 bases, with 13 bases between the two germline ends. The CDR3 is made up of 14 amino acids. The DNA of the CDR3 is TGTGCCAGCAGCCACCCGGACAGTCCCTACGAGCAGTACTTC. Amino acids: CASSHPDSPYEQYF.

The chain combines TRBV18 with TRBJ2-7; 9 bases agree with TRBD2. The ends lost 3 bases at V and 6 bases at J; junction bases unmatched: 6. Germline values: CDR1 KGHSH, CDR2 LQKENI. The CDR3 loop spans 14 amino acids. CDR3 in DNA: TGTGCCAGCTCACCTCTAGCGGGAAGGCGCGAGCAGTACTTC. The encoded protein is CASSPLAGRREQYF.

The chain combines TRBV6-5 with TRBJ1-5; a possible D gene is TRBD1 (6 bases). In germline, CDR1 is MNHEY, CDR2 SVGAGI. CDR3 length equals 15 residues. V lost 6 bases to trimming and J lost 4 bases, with 16 bases between them. The CDR3 here is CASRTGTLKNQPQHF. In DNA, the CDR3 is TGTGCCAGCAGGACCGGGACACTTAAAAATCAGCCCCAGCATTTT.

This clone has just one count. J is TRBJ1-3 and V is TRBV4-1; D may be TRBD1 (6 bases). The germline gives CDR1 MGHRA, CDR2 YSYEKL. This CDR3 spans 16 amino acids. Between the trimmed V and J ends, which lost 4 bases and 2 bases, there was a span of 15 bases. The CDR3 sequence: CASSPGFAGAGNTIYF. The CDR3 DNA follows: TGCGCCAGCAGCCCGGGGTTTGCAGGGGCTGGAAACACCATATATTTT.

The chain employs TRBV15 and TRBJ2-1, with 16 bases matching TRBD2. CDR3 length: 15 amino acids. The germline V gene has CDR1 LNHNV and CDR2 YYDKDF (reference sequence). Trimming cost V 6 bases and J 7 bases; bases outside gene matches: 3. The CDR3, as DNA: TGTGCCACCAGTGCGGGACTAGCGGGAGGGAATGAGCAGTTCTTC. This codes for CATSAGLAGGNEQFF. Looking up the rest from reference TRBV15 and TRBJ2-1 gives the full variable domain: DAMVIQNPRYQVTQFGKPVTLSCSQTLNHNVMYWYQQKSSQAPKLLFHYYDKDFNNEADTPDNFQSRRPNTSFCFLDIRSPGLGDTAMYLCATSAGLAGGNEQFFGPGTRLTVL.

This clone was observed a few times. J is TRBJ2-7 and V is TRBV27; D is possibly TRBD2 (6 bases). The CDR3 totals 15 residues. V was pared by 6 bases and J by 7 bases, with 22 bases between. CDR1 MNHEY and CDR2 SMNVEV come from the germline V gene (reference sequence). The CDR3 nucleotides read TGTGCCAGCAGGGGTCTGGACTCCTCGGCGGGGGAGCAGTACTTC. Protein product: CASRGLDSSAGEQYF.

The V and J genes are TRBV5-1 and TRBJ2-3, with no clear D. The CDR3 covers 16 residues. Looked up from germline, CDR1 is SGHRS and CDR2 is YFSETQ. V was shortened by 1 base and J by 3 bases, with 15 bases between the two germline ends. CDR3 nucleotides: TGCGCCAGCAGCTTGTCCCAATCGAAAATTACAGATACGCAGTATTTT. Protein sequence: CASSLSQSKITDTQYF.

The CDR3 here is CASSFGGRAPYEQYF. For the CDR3, the DNA is TGTGCCAGCAGCTTCGGCGGGAGGGCCCCATACGAGCAGTACTTC. The rearrangement uses TRBV5-4 and TRBJ2-7; 9 bases line up with TRBD2. Germline CDR1 and CDR2: SGHNT and YYREEE (reference sequence). With 2 bases clipped from V and 4 bases from J, the junction kept 7 bases outside the gene matches. This CDR3 is 15 amino acids long.

The chain combines TRBV9 with TRBJ2-3; tentative D call: TRBD1 (5 bases). Germline assignment: CDR1 SGDLS and CDR2 YYNGEE. The CDR3 length is 15 residues. The V gene lost 0 bases and the J gene lost 0 bases, with 8 bases spanning the gap. This chain's CDR3 is CASSVGRQSTDTQYF. CDR3 coding DNA: TGTGCCAGCAGCGTAGGGAGACAGAGCACAGATACGCAGTATTTT.

On this clone itself: The sample contains more than one DNA sequence encoding this CDR3. Here the CDR3 DNA reads TGTGCCAGCAGCTTGGGGGCCGGGGAGCTGTTTTTT. Its translation is CASSLGAGELFF. This chain connects TRBV5-6 to TRBJ2-2; D unresolved. The V gene's germline CDR1 is SGHDT and CDR2 YYEEEE. CDR3 length: 12 amino acids. The germline V and J ends were trimmed by 0 bases and 6 bases, with 3 bases remaining between them.

This sequence joins TRBV18 and TRBJ2-7; TRBD1 matches 11 bases. Germline V gives CDR1 KGHSH, CDR2 LQKENI. This CDR3 comprises 18 residues. Losses at the gene ends were 6 bases for V and 3 bases for J; bases not matched to a gene: 16. The CDR3, as DNA: TGTGCCAGCTCGGCCGGGACAGGGGGAGTAGGGCCCCTCTACGAGCAGTACTTC. This codes for CASSAGTGGVGPLYEQYF. The complete variable domain, with remaining parts taken from reference TRBV18 and TRBJ2-7, reads NAGVMQNPRHLVRRRGQEARLRCSPMKGHSHVYWYRQLPEEGLKFMVYLQKENIIDESGMPKERFSAEFPKEGPSILRIQQVVRGDSAAYFCASSAGTGGVGPLYEQYFGPGTRLTVT.

The chain is built from TRBV30 and TRBJ1-1; tentative D call: TRBD1 (5 bases). V gave up 2 bases and J gave up 4 bases, with 8 bases separating them. CDR3 size: 12 residues. Germline values: CDR1 GTSNPN, CDR2 SVGIG (reference sequence). The CDR3, as DNA: TGTGCCTGGAGTCTCGGGGGCACTGAAGCTTTCTTT. The encoded protein is CAWSLGGTEAFF.

The rearrangement joins TRBV6-1 to TRBJ1-1; no clear D. CDR1 and CDR2 from the germline V gene are MNHNS and SASEGT. There are 13 residues in the CDR3. The V gene lost 0 bases and the J gene lost 11 bases, with 13 bases spanning the gap. CDR3 in amino acids: CASSEAWRVGAFF. The CDR3 bases are TGTGCCAGCAGTGAAGCATGGAGGGTCGGGGCTTTCTTT.

This chain links TRBV28 with TRBJ1-4; D gene unclear. The CDR3 is 14 residues long. CDR1 MDHEN and CDR2 SYDVKM come from the germline V gene. With 3 bases removed from V and 8 bases from J, the gap between germline ends came to 13 bases. This CDR3 is CASSFGPGREKLFF. DNA for the CDR3: TGTGCCAGCAGTTTCGGGCCCGGGAGGGAAAAACTGTTTTTT.

The chain joins TRBV6-5 to TRBJ2-7; 8 nucleotides align to TRBD2. Trimming removed 6 bases from V and 6 bases from J; junction bases left unmatched: 1. CDR1 MNHEY and CDR2 SVGAGI come from the germline V gene. There are 11 residues in the CDR3. CDR3 nucleotides: TGTGCCAGCAGGACTAGCGTCGAGCAGTACTTC. It codes for CASRTSVEQYF.